A selection of T cell receptor beta chains follows, all from one sample in a study of cytomegalovirus exposure and HLA in healthy donors. Some clones are missing from TCRdb's copy, which holds only in-frame ones; the method was immunoSEQ multiplex PCR. The sample includes some 150,000 clones, under 80% of them seen just once. The material sequenced was PBMCs. The receptors were sampled from a male donor in good health and CMV-seronegative. Both conserved end residues are part of each CDR3. Fields, in order: V gene, J gene, D gene, clone size, CDR3 protein, CDR3 DNA. A D gene is named only where the DNA matches it firmly. The size of a clone is reported for some rows only, either as once, few or many, or as a class for expanded clones.

v_gene: TRBV19
j_gene: TRBJ1-5
d_gene: TRBD1
abundance: NA
CDR3aa: CATTTTGQGNQPQHF
CDR3nt: TGTGCCACCACGACGACCGGACAGGGAAATCAGCCCCAGCATTTT

v_gene: TRBV6-1
j_gene: TRBJ1-3
d_gene: TRBD1
abundance: NA
CDR3aa: CASGDRGSGNTIYF
CDR3nt: TGTGCCAGCGGAGACAGGGGCTCTGGAAACACCATATATTTT

v_gene: TRBV27
j_gene: TRBJ2-1
d_gene: TRBD2
abundance: NA
CDR3aa: CASSFSALAGGVREQFF
CDR3nt: TGTGCCAGCAGTTTCTCCGCCCTAGCGGGAGGGGTTAGAGAGCAGTTCTTC

v_gene: TRBV7-2
j_gene: TRBJ2-7
d_gene: TRBD2
abundance: NA
CDR3aa: CASSLLAGLYEQYF
CDR3nt: TGTGCCAGCAGCTTACTAGCGGGGCTTTACGAGCAGTACTTC

v_gene: TRBV9
j_gene: TRBJ2-7
d_gene: TRBD2
abundance: few
CDR3aa: CASSPGLAGYEQYF
CDR3nt: TGTGCCAGCAGCCCCGGACTAGCGGGATACGAGCAGTACTTC

v_gene: TRBV27
j_gene: TRBJ2-4
d_gene: NA
abundance: NA
CDR3aa: CASSSGAKNIQYF
CDR3nt: TGTGCCAGCAGTTCGGGTGCCAAAAACATTCAGTACTTC

v_gene: TRBV9
j_gene: TRBJ2-7
d_gene: TRBD1
abundance: NA
CDR3aa: CASSVTGGLYEQYF
CDR3nt: TGTGCCAGCAGCGTGACAGGGGGGCTCTACGAGCAGTACTTC

v_gene: TRBV27
j_gene: TRBJ1-1
d_gene: NA
abundance: NA
CDR3aa: CASSSTGNTEAFF
CDR3nt: TGTGCCAGCAGTTCTACCGGGAACACTGAAGCTTTCTTT

v_gene: TRBV28
j_gene: TRBJ2-3
d_gene: TRBD2
abundance: once
CDR3aa: CASTGGFVDTQYF
CDR3nt: TGTGCCAGCACCGGGGGGTTCGTAGATACGCAGTATTTT

v_gene: TRBV4-1
j_gene: TRBJ2-6
d_gene: TRBD1
abundance: few
CDR3aa: CASSQPGQKRSGANVLTF
CDR3nt: TGCGCCAGCAGCCAACCGGGACAGAAGCGATCTGGGGCCAACGTCCTGACTTTC

v_gene: TRBV9
j_gene: TRBJ2-7
d_gene: TRBD2
abundance: NA
CDR3aa: CASSVTRGGEFYEQYF
CDR3nt: TGTGCCAGCAGCGTAACTCGGGGAGGGGAATTCTACGAGCAGTACTTC

v_gene: TRBV7-3
j_gene: TRBJ2-2
d_gene: NA
abundance: NA
CDR3aa: CASSPAASSLSPNTGELFF
CDR3nt: TGTGCCAGCAGCCCGGCAGCTAGCAGCCTATCTCCGAACACCGGGGAGCTGTTTTTT

v_gene: TRBV6-6
j_gene: TRBJ1-1
d_gene: NA
abundance: NA
CDR3aa: CASRPPVNTEAFF
CDR3nt: TGTGCCAGCAGACCCCCGGTGAACACTGAAGCTTTCTTT

v_gene: TRBV13
j_gene: TRBJ1-2
d_gene: TRBD1
abundance: once
CDR3aa: CASSLGAQGAGGYTF
CDR3nt: TGTGCCAGCAGCTTAGGGGCACAGGGGGCGGGTGGCTACACCTTC

v_gene: TRBV6-6
j_gene: TRBJ2-5
d_gene: NA
abundance: NA
CDR3aa: CASSNPRETQYF
CDR3nt: TGTGCCAGCAGTAACCCGAGGGAGACCCAGTACTTC

v_gene: TRBV7-2
j_gene: TRBJ1-5
d_gene: NA
abundance: NA
CDR3aa: CASSKEFSNQPQHF
CDR3nt: TGTGCCAGCAGCAAAGAGTTTAGCAATCAGCCCCAGCATTTT

v_gene: TRBV25-1
j_gene: TRBJ2-7
d_gene: TRBD2
abundance: NA
CDR3aa: CASSDVRGTSGEQYF
CDR3nt: TGTGCCAGCAGTGACGTCAGGGGGACTAGCGGCGAGCAGTACTTC

v_gene: TRBV6-5
j_gene: TRBJ2-5
d_gene: TRBD2
abundance: NA
CDR3aa: CASRLGGGETQYF
CDR3nt: TGTGCCAGCAGACTGGGGGGGGGTGAGACCCAGTACTTC

v_gene: TRBV21-1
j_gene: TRBJ2-7
d_gene: NA
abundance: few
CDR3aa: CARAPGQAYEQYF
CDR3nt: TGTGCCAGAGCGCCGGGACAGGCCTACGAGCAGTACTTC

v_gene: TRBV5-6
j_gene: TRBJ1-5
d_gene: NA
abundance: NA
CDR3aa: CASSRYSNQPQHF
CDR3nt: TGTGCCAGCAGCCGGTATAGCAATCAGCCCCAGCATTTT

v_gene: TRBV4-2
j_gene: TRBJ2-2
d_gene: NA
abundance: NA
CDR3aa: CASSLGTQTTGELFF
CDR3nt: TGTGCCAGCAGCCTCGGGACACAGACCACCGGGGAGCTGTTTTTT

v_gene: TRBV30
j_gene: TRBJ2-7
d_gene: NA
abundance: once
CDR3aa: CARGTHSYEQYF
CDR3nt: TGTGCCAGAGGGACACACTCCTACGAGCAGTACTTC

v_gene: TRBV6-5
j_gene: TRBJ2-7
d_gene: TRBD1
abundance: once
CDR3aa: CASSYGTGVSYEQYF
CDR3nt: TGTGCCAGCAGTTACGGGACAGGGGTTAGCTACGAGCAGTACTTC

v_gene: TRBV6-1
j_gene: TRBJ1-4
d_gene: NA
abundance: NA
CDR3aa: CASSRELVGEKLFF
CDR3nt: TGTGCCAGCAGTAGAGAACTGGTTGGTGAAAAACTGTTTTTT

v_gene: TRBV10-2
j_gene: TRBJ2-7
d_gene: TRBD2
abundance: NA
CDR3aa: CASSSGTTHSYEQYF
CDR3nt: TGCGCCAGCAGTTCCGGGACTACCCACTCCTACGAGCAGTACTTC

v_gene: TRBV5-1
j_gene: TRBJ1-2
d_gene: TRBD1
abundance: NA
CDR3aa: CASRGDSSYGYPF
CDR3nt: TGCGCCAGCAGGGGGGACAGTTCGTATGGCTACCCCTTC

v_gene: TRBV30
j_gene: TRBJ2-7
d_gene: NA
abundance: few
CDR3aa: CAWSVLADPYEQYF
CDR3nt: TGTGCCTGGAGTGTATTAGCGGATCCCTACGAGCAGTACTTC